These 9 T cell receptor beta chains came from one sample sequenced in a study of T cell responses to AZD1222 COVID-19 vaccine. Sequencing was performed with immunoSEQ multiplex PCR; in TCRdb, only in-frame clones are kept and a portion is missing. This sample carries 100,000 or so clones, around 86% of them seen once, and the ten largest clones take 4% to 6%. Sequencing used peripheral blood, obtained on day 0 of AZD1222 vaccination. All receptors derive from an adult in good health.

Only a few counts were recorded for this clone. The rearrangement uses TRBV27 and TRBJ1-5; tentative D call: TRBD1 (5 bases). Germline V gives CDR1 MNHEY, CDR2 SMNVEV (reference sequence). Trimming shortened V by 2 bases and J by 0 bases, and 11 bases separated the two germline ends. The CDR3 loop spans 16 amino acids. The CDR3 DNA is TGTGCCAGCAGTTTAGGGGCAGCAAATAGCAATCAGCCCCAGCATTTT. Its protein product is CASSLGAANSNQPQHF.

The chain combines TRBV28 with TRBJ2-1; 8 nucleotides line up with TRBD2. This CDR3 contains 15 residues. With 6 bases clipped from V and 2 bases from J, the junction kept 6 bases outside the gene matches. Germline-derived CDR1 and CDR2 are MDHEN and SYDVKM. The CDR3 sequence is CASRAGLGTYNEQFF. DNA for the CDR3: TGTGCCAGCAGGGCGGGACTAGGTACCTACAATGAGCAGTTCTTC.

The V call is TRBV28, the J call TRBJ2-5; D possibly uses TRBD1 or TRBD2 (5 bases each). Per germline, CDR1 MDHEN and CDR2 SYDVKM. This CDR3 contains 15 residues. With 4 bases removed from V and 4 bases from J, the gap between germline ends came to 16 bases. CDR3 in amino acids: CASSSPGSGAETQYF. As DNA, the CDR3 is TGTGCCAGCAGTTCCCCGGGTTCCGGGGCAGAGACCCAGTACTTC.

This clone was counted between two and nine times. The V call is TRBV30, the J call TRBJ2-7; D might be TRBD2 (6 bases). V lost 0 bases and J 3 bases, leaving 9 bases between the germline ends. This CDR3 has 13 residues. Germline lookup yields CDR1 GTSNPN and CDR2 SVGIG (reference sequence). CDR3 nucleotide sequence: TGTGCCTGGAGTGTACGCGGGATCTACGAGCAGTACTTC. It codes for CAWSVRGIYEQYF.

The chain joins TRBV9 to TRBJ2-5; 7 bases fit TRBD1. From germline, CDR1 is SGDLS and CDR2 YYNGEE. Trimming took 5 bases from V and 2 from J; bases not matched to a gene: 6. This CDR3 is built from 14 residues. CDR3 amino acids: CASSRDRVQETQYF. The CDR3 bases are TGTGCCAGCAGTCGGGACAGAGTACAAGAGACCCAGTACTTC.

The rearrangement links TRBV4-2 to TRBJ2-2; 8 bases map to TRBD1. CDR1 and CDR2 (germline): LGHNA, YNFKEQ. V lost 0 bases to trimming and J lost 0 bases; unmatched junction nucleotides: 9. The CDR3 consists of 19 residues. In nucleotides, the CDR3 is TGTGCCAGCAGCCAAGATGGGACAGGTCTTTGGACGAACACCGGGGAGCTGTTTTTT. Its translation is CASSQDGTGLWTNTGELFF.

This chain uses TRBV7-3 with TRBJ2-5; a weak D match, TRBD2 (6 bases). The CDR3 has 15 residues. Trimming removed 2 bases at V and 5 bases at J, with 15 bases between. Germline-derived CDR1 and CDR2 are SGHTA and FQGTGA. The CDR3 DNA reads as TGTGCCAGCAGCTTAGGGGGACGGACTACTGAGACCCAGTACTTC. This encodes CASSLGGRTTETQYF.

The sample holds one count of this clone. J is TRBJ2-3 and V is TRBV28; perhaps D is TRBD1 or TRBD2 (6 bases each). The CDR3 has 17 amino acids. The ends were cut back, 9 bases at V and 6 bases at J, with 28 bases in the middle. Germline CDR1 MDHEN, CDR2 SYDVKM. CDR3 protein: CASYVGVRGAKGDTQYF. The DNA for the CDR3 is TGTGCCAGTTACGTGGGGGTGAGGGGGGCTAAAGGGGATACGCAGTATTTT.

The chain recombines TRBV20-1 with TRBJ1-3, with a possible D match to TRBD1 (6 bases). This CDR3 has 11 amino acids. Trimming cost V 6 bases and J 11 bases, with 14 bases left between them. Germline CDR1 is DFQATT and CDR2 is SNEGSKA (reference sequence). The CDR3 DNA is TGCAGTGCAATACAGGGAAAGGCCATATATTTT. This gives the protein CSAIQGKAIYF.